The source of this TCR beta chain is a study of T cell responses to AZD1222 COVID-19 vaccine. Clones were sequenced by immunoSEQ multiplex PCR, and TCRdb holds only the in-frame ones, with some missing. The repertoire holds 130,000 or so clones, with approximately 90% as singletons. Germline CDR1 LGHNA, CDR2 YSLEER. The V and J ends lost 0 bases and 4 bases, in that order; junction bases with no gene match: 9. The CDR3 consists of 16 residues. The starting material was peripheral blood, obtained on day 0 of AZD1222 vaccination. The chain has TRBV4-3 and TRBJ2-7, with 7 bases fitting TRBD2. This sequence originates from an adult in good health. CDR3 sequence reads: CASSQDRAGVIYEQYF. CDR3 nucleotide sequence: TGCGCCAGCAGCCAAGATCGGGCGGGAGTAATATACGAGCAGTACTTC.